The 18 T cell receptor beta chains listed next were all sequenced from one sample in a study of OX40 agonist ivuxolimab in advanced cancers. The data were produced by immunoSEQ multiplex PCR, yet TCRdb's version contains in-frame clones alone and is incomplete. The data contain just over 80,000 clones, 70% to 90% of them singletons. The sample consisted of CD4+ or CD8+ T cells sorted from blood, taken in a trial of the OX40 agonist ivuxolimab. These receptors all come from an adult with an advanced solid tumor such as melanoma, head and neck, liver or kidney cancer.

V and J are TRBV6-5 and TRBJ1-2; the match to TRBD1 covers 7 bases. CDR1 and CDR2 (germline): MNHEY, SVGAGI. The CDR3 consists of 12 residues. Trimming removed 6 bases from V and 7 bases from J; junction bases left unmatched: 5. CDR3 coding DNA: TGTGCCAGCAGGAGACAGGGAGGTGGCTACACCTTC. This codes for CASRRQGGGYTF.

The rearrangement links TRBV12-5 to TRBJ2-2, with D possibly being TRBD1 (5 bases). Trimming cost V 7 bases and J 2 bases, with 8 bases left between them. The CDR3 spans 13 residues. In germline, CDR1 is LGHNT, CDR2 FRNRAP. CDR3 residues: CASADSNTGELFF. CDR3 DNA sequence: TGTGCTAGTGCCGACAGTAACACCGGGGAGCTGTTTTTT.

The chain combines TRBV19 with TRBJ2-2; D gene ambiguous. V lost 4 bases and J 6 bases, leaving 9 bases between the germline ends. The germline gives CDR1 LNHDA, CDR2 SQIVND (reference sequence). The CDR3 spans 13 residues. This chain's CDR3 is CASSNTRSGELFF. CDR3 nucleotides: TGTGCCAGTAGTAATACCCGGTCCGGGGAGCTGTTTTTT.

The CDR3 DNA reads TGCGCCAGCAGCTCCGGATTTTACGAGCAGTACTTC. This encodes CASSSGFYEQYF. This chain links TRBV5-1 with TRBJ2-7; no definite D call. V lost 3 bases and J lost 4, with 8 bases in between. The CDR3 sequence is 12 residues long. Germline CDR1 SGHRS, CDR2 YFSETQ.

The V and J genes are TRBV7-2 and TRBJ2-7, with TRBD2 identical over 9 bases. CDR1 and CDR2 (germline): SGHTA, FQGNSA. V lost 1 base and J lost 2; bases outside the gene matches: 3. The CDR3 has 15 amino acids. CDR3 protein: CASSLGLADPYEQYF. Written as DNA, the CDR3 is TGTGCCAGCAGCTTAGGACTAGCGGACCCCTACGAGCAGTACTTC. Full variable domain (outside the CDR3, taken from reference TRBV7-2 and TRBJ2-7): GAGVSQSPSNKVTEKGKDVELRCDPISGHTALYWYRQSLGQGLEFLIYFQGNSAPDKSGLPSDRFSAERTGGSVSTLTIQRTQQEDSAVYLCASSLGLADPYEQYFGPGTRLTVT.

CDR3: CASSGDWGDTQYF. The DNA of the CDR3 is TGTGCCAGCAGTGGGGACTGGGGGGATACGCAGTATTTT. This sequence joins TRBV27 and TRBJ2-3; maybe TRBD2 (6 bases). The CDR3 has 13 amino acids. V was trimmed by 5 bases and J by 6 bases, leaving 12 bases between them. In germline, CDR1 is MNHEY, CDR2 SMNVEV (reference sequence).

The rearrangement joins TRBV6-5 to TRBJ2-7; D unclear. This CDR3 has 14 amino acids. V was cut by 2 bases and J by 3 bases, with 11 bases left in between. Germline lookup yields CDR1 MNHEY and CDR2 SVGAGI. CDR3 amino acids: CASSYDRSIYEQYF. The CDR3 DNA is TGTGCCAGCAGTTACGATCGGTCCATCTACGAGCAGTACTTC.

This chain uses TRBV6-1 with TRBJ1-5; a weak D match, TRBD1 (6 bases). Germline CDR1 and CDR2: MNHNS and SASEGT. V was trimmed by 4 bases and J by 0 bases, leaving 7 bases between them. The CDR3 extends over 14 amino acids. CDR3 loop: CASSADSSNQPQHF. Here the CDR3 DNA reads TGTGCCAGCAGTGCGGACAGTAGCAATCAGCCCCAGCATTTT.

The gene calls are TRBV2 and TRBJ1-2; D possibly corresponds to TRBD1 (5 bases). V was cut by 7 bases and J by 2 bases, with 14 bases left in between. This CDR3 is built from 14 residues. The V gene's germline CDR1 is SNHLY and CDR2 FYNNEI. CDR3 residues: CASTVGDRNYGYTF. The CDR3 nucleotides are TGTGCCAGCACGGTTGGTGACAGAAACTATGGCTACACCTTC. Using reference TRBV2 and TRBJ1-2 for the parts outside the CDR3, the full variable domain is EPEVTQTPSHQVTQMGQEVILRCVPISNHLYFYWYRQILGQKVEFLVSFYNNEISEKSEIFDDQFSVERPDGSNFTLKIRSTKLEDSAMYFCASTVGDRNYGYTFGSGTRLTVV.

The chain employs TRBV15 and TRBJ1-6; D is perhaps TRBD1 (5 bases). Trimming cost V 6 bases and J 7 bases, with 13 bases left between them. Germline CDR1 and CDR2: LNHNV and YYDKDF (reference sequence). The CDR3 is made up of 14 amino acids. CDR3 coding DNA: TGTGCCACCAGTTTCCGCGGGGGGAATTCACCCCTCCACTTT. Protein sequence: CATSFRGGNSPLHF.

The sample holds a few counts of this clone. The chain uses TRBV19 and TRBJ2-6; D is unclear. Per germline, CDR1 LNHDA and CDR2 SQIVND (reference sequence). The length of the CDR3 is 19 residues. Trimming stripped 2 bases from V and 0 bases from J, with 17 bases between. CDR3 nucleotides: TGTGCCAGTAGTATAAAGGATGTAGGAAGACTCTCTGGGGCCAACGTCCTGACTTTC. This encodes CASSIKDVGRLSGANVLTF.

This clone was recorded once. V and J are TRBV19 and TRBJ1-1; no firm D call. The germline V gene encodes CDR1 LNHDA and CDR2 SQIVND (reference sequence). The V and J ends lost 6 bases and 1 base respectively, with 12 bases between them. This CDR3 spans 14 amino acids. CDR3 loop: CASSKPIRNTEAFF. CDR3 bases: TGTGCCAGTAGCAAACCCATTAGGAACACTGAAGCTTTCTTT.

The rearrangement uses TRBV14 and TRBJ2-5, with D possibly being TRBD1 or TRBD2 (5 bases each). Germline V lookup: CDR1 SGHDN, CDR2 FVKESK. CDR3 size: 19 residues. V lost 1 base to trimming and J lost 6 bases, with 27 bases between them. The CDR3 sequence is CASSQGGRGSAGSGKTQYF. The CDR3 coding sequence is TGTGCCAGCAGCCAAGGGGGCCGAGGTTCCGCGGGTTCCGGGAAGACCCAGTACTTC.

This clone is a singleton in its sample. This sequence joins TRBV29-1 and TRBJ1-1; 9 nucleotides align to TRBD1. Trimming took 4 bases from V and 1 from J; bases not matched to a gene: 10. CDR1 and CDR2 from the germline V gene are SQVTM and ANQGSEA. The CDR3 runs to 16 residues. This chain's CDR3 is CSVAPDRGIRNTEAFF. The CDR3 DNA follows: TGCAGCGTTGCTCCGGACAGGGGTATTAGGAACACTGAAGCTTTCTTT. Full variable domain (rest looked up from reference TRBV29-1 and TRBJ1-1): SAVISQKPSRDICQRGTSLTIQCQVDSQVTMMFWYRQQPGQSLTLIATANQGSEATYESGFVIDKFPISRPNLTFSTLTVSNMSPEDSSIYLCSVAPDRGIRNTEAFFGQGTRLTVV.

This rearrangement joins TRBV6-6 to TRBJ2-2, with TRBD1 matching over 8 bases. The CDR3 sequence is 15 residues long. V lost 6 bases and J lost 3; bases outside the gene matches: 6. CDR1 and CDR2 from the germline V gene are MNHNY and SVGAGI (reference sequence). The CDR3 region has the DNA TGTGCCAGCAGCCACCGGGACAGGTACACCGGGGAGCTGTTTTTT. It encodes CASSHRDRYTGELFF.

The chain combines TRBV18 with TRBJ2-5; no reliable D call. The CDR3 is 16 residues long. Trimming cost V 4 bases and J 5 bases, with 20 bases left between them. CDR1 KGHSH and CDR2 LQKENI come from the germline V gene. Here the CDR3 reads CASSRLPGVEAETQYF. The CDR3 coding sequence is TGTGCCAGCTCACGACTCCCGGGTGTAGAGGCGGAGACCCAGTACTTC.

This chain uses TRBV5-4 with TRBJ2-5; 9 nucleotides align to TRBD2. This CDR3 has 16 residues. The germline gives CDR1 SGHNT, CDR2 YYREEE (reference sequence). V lost 0 bases, J lost 1 base, and 4 bases stayed unmatched. The CDR3 DNA follows: TGTGCCAGCAGCTTGGACCTAGCGGGGTCCCAAGAGACCCAGTACTTC. Translated, it gives CASSLDLAGSQETQYF.

The chain carries TRBV5-1 and TRBJ1-4; 7 nucleotides match TRBD1. CDR1 is SGHRS and CDR2 is YFSETQ in the germline V gene. The V segment lost 3 bases and the J segment 7 bases; nucleotides outside the gene matches: 6. This CDR3 has 14 residues. In DNA, the CDR3 is TGCGCCAGCAGCTCGACAGGGCACAGTGAAAAACTGTTTTTT. It encodes CASSSTGHSEKLFF.